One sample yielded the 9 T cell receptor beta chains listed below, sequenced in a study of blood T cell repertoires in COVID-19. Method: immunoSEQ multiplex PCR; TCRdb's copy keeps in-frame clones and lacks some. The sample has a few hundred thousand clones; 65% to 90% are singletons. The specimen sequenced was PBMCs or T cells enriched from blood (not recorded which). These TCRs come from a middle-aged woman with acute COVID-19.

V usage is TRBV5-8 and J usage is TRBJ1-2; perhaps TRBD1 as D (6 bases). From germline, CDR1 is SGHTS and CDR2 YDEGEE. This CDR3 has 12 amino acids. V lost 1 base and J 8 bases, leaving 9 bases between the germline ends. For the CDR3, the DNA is TGTGCCAGCAGCTTGTACAGGGACGGCTACACCTTC. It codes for CASSLYRDGYTF. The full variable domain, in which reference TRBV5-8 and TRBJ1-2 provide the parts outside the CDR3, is EAGVTQSPTHLIKTRGQQATLRCSPISGHTSVYWYQQALGLGLQFLLWYDEGEERNRGNFPPRFSGRQFPNYSSELNVNALELEDSALYLCASSLYRDGYTFGSGTRLTVV.

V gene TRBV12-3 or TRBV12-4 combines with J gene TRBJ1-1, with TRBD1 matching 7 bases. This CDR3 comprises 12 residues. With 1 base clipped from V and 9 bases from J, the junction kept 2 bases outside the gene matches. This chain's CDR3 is CASSLGDSKAFF. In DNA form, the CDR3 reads TGTGCCAGCAGTTTAGGGGACAGTAAAGCTTTCTTT.

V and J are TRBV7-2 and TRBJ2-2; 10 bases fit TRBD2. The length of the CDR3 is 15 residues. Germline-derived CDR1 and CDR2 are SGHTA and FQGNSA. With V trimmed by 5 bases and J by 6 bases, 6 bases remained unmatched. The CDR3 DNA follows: TGTGCCAGCAGCATACCCGGGACTAGCGCCGGGGAGCTGTTTTTT. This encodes CASSIPGTSAGELFF.

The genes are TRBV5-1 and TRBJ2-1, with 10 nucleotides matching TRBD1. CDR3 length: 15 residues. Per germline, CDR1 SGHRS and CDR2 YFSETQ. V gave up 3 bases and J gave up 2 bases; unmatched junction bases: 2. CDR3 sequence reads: CASSWTGGTYNEQFF. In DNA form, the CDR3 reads TGCGCCAGCAGCTGGACAGGGGGAACCTACAATGAGCAGTTCTTC.

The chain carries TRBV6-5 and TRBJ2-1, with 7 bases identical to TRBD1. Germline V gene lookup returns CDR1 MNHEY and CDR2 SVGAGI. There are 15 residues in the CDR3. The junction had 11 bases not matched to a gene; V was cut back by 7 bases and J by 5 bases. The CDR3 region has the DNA TGTGCCAGCAACCCGGACAGGTTAACGGACAATGAGCAGTTCTTC. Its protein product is CASNPDRLTDNEQFF.

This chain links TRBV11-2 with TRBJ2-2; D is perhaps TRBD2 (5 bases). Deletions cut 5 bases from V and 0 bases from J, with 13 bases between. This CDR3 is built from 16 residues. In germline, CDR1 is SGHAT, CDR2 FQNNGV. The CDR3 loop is CASSPRAVANTGELFF. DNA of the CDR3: TGTGCCAGCAGCCCTCGAGCGGTGGCGAACACCGGGGAGCTGTTTTTT.

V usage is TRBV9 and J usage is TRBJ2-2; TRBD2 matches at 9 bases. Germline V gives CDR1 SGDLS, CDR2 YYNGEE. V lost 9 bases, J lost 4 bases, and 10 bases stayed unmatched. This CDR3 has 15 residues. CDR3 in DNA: TGTGCCACCGGAGATAGCGGGAGTGTCACCGGGGAGCTGTTTTTT. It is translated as CATGDSGSVTGELFF.

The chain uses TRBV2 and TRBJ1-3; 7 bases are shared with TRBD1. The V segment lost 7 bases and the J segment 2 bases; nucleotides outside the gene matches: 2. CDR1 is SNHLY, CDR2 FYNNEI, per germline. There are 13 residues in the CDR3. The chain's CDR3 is CASTGTAGNTIYF. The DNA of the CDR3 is TGTGCCAGCACAGGGACAGCTGGAAACACCATATATTTT.

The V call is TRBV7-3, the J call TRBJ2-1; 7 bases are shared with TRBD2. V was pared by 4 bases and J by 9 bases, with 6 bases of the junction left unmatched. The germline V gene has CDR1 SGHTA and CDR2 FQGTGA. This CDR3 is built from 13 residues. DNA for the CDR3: TGTGCCAGCAGCTCGGAGCGGGAAAGTGAGCAGTTCTTC. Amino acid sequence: CASSSERESEQFF.